The clone carrying this T cell receptor (beta chain) turned up a few times. The data were produced by immunoSEQ multiplex PCR, yet TCRdb's version contains in-frame clones alone and is incomplete. This sample yields more than 500,000 clones, of which roughly 96% are seen a single time; 0.11% belongs to the top ten. This specimen comes from a study of shared clonotypes between healthy human individuals. Turning to the study itself: Three CD4 naive, three CD4 memory, two CD8 naive and one CD8 memory plate were used per donor.

The naive CD8 population came from CD45RO-negative cells selected for CCR7, without terminally differentiated effector memory CD45RA+ cells. Adult Caucasians living in Nashville, Tennessee made up all of the donors. Germline-derived CDR1 and CDR2 are SGHNT and YYREEE (reference sequence). The V and J ends lost 0 bases and 6 bases respectively, with 4 bases between them. This CDR3 has 12 amino acids. The source material was naive CD8+ T cells sorted from blood. The TCR sequence derives from a woman in her twenties or thirties in good health. The chain joins TRBV5-4 to TRBJ2-1; D is unresolved. The CDR3 region has the DNA TGTGCCAGCAGCTTGGCCTCCAATGAGCAGTTCTTC. Encoded protein: CASSLASNEQFF.